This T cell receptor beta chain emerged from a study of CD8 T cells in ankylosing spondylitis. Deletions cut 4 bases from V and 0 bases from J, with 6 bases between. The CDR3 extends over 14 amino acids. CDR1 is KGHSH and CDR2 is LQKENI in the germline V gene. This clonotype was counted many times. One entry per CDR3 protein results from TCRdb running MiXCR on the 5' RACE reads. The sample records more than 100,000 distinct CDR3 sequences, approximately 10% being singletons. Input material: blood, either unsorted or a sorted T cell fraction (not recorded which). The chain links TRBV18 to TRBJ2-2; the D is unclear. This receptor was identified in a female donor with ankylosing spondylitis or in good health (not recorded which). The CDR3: CASSQGTNTGELFF. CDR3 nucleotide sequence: TGTGCCAGCTCACAGGGAACGAACACCGGGGAGCTGTTTTTT.